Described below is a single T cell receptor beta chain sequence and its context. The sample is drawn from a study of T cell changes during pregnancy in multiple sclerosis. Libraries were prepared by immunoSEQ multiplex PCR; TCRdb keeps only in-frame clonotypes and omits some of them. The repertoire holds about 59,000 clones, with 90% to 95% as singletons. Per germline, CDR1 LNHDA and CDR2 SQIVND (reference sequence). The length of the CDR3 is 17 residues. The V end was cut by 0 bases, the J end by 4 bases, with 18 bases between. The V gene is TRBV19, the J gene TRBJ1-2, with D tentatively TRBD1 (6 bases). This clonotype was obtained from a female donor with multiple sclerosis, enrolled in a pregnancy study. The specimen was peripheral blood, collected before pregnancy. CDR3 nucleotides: TGTGCCAGTAGTATAGACCCTACGGACAGCAGCTTCTATGGCTACACCTTC. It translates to CASSIDPTDSSFYGYTF.